This TCR beta chain derives from a study of cytomegalovirus exposure and HLA in healthy donors. CDR3 length: 14 residues. Germline CDR1 is LNHNV and CDR2 is YYDKDF (reference sequence). V was pared by 4 bases and J by 4 bases, with 13 bases between. The PCR contained 60 Vbeta and 13 Jbeta primers. Clones were read by immunoSEQ multiplex PCR, and TCRdb kept only the in-frame ones, dropping some. The sample has about 130,000 clones; approximately 83% are singletons. Findings and limits, study-wide: Associated with cytomegalovirus, according to the listing, were around 170 TCR beta chains. A classifier reportedly called cytomegalovirus status with high sensitivity and specificity.

As for this clone: No antigen is known for it.

The sample was PBMCs. The chain carries TRBV15 and TRBJ1-1, with D hard to call. This TCR came from a girl aged 2 to 10 in good health and CMV-seronegative. CDR3 sequence reads: CATSTKGGSTEAFF. The CDR3 DNA is TGTGCCACCAGCACGAAGGGAGGCAGCACTGAAGCTTTCTTT.